This is a list of T cell receptor beta chains from one sample in a study of early T cells in non-severe SARS-CoV-2 infection. TCRdb passed the 5' RACE reads through MiXCR, listing each CDR3 protein once. Here the sample spans roughly 70,000 distinct CDR3 sequences, 18% being singletons. The sequences come from whole blood, collected at baseline. Receptor source: an adult who was a healthcare worker with PCR-confirmed SARS-CoV-2 infection or an uninfected control (not recorded which). Both conserved end residues are part of each CDR3. Fields, in order: J gene, D gene, clone size, V gene, CDR3 protein, CDR3 DNA. D genes are given only for firm matches. Rows give clone size only sometimes, using once, few, many, or a class for an expanded clone.

TRBJ2-7 | NA | NA | TRBV5-4 | CASSPAGGGYEQYF | TGTGCCAGCAGCCCCGCCGGTGGGGGCTACGAGCAGTACTTC
TRBJ2-3 | TRBD2 | many | TRBV9 | CASSVEERGADTQYF | TGTGCCAGCAGCGTAGAAGAGCGGGGGGCAGATACGCAGTATTTT
TRBJ2-3 | NA | NA | TRBV2 | CASSGSWGREMDTQYF | TGTGCCAGCAGTGGGTCGTGGGGGCGAGAGATGGATACGCAGTATTTT
TRBJ2-3 | NA | many | TRBV6-6 | CASSRRTGAVGTDTQYF | TGTGCCAGCAGCCGCCGAACGGGGGCGGTGGGCACAGATACGCAGTATTTT
TRBJ1-2 | TRBD1 | few | TRBV6-5 | CASSLTSPGQGGNYGYTF | TGTGCCAGCAGCCTCACCAGCCCGGGACAGGGTGGGAACTATGGCTACACCTTC
TRBJ1-2 | NA | NA | TRBV20-1 | CSARSEYGYTF | TGCAGTGCTAGATCTGAGTATGGCTACACCTTC
TRBJ2-1 | NA | many | TRBV15 | CATSRDGGNNEQFF | TGTGCCACCAGCAGAGATGGCGGGAACAATGAGCAGTTCTTC
TRBJ2-7 | TRBD2 | few | TRBV7-8 | CASSGGEGRYEQYF | TGTGCCAGCAGCGGCGGGGAGGGTCGCTACGAGCAGTACTTC
TRBJ1-2 | NA | NA | TRBV2 | CASGRTVYGYTF | TGTGCCAGCGGGCGGACGGTCTATGGCTACACCTTC
TRBJ2-1 | NA | NA | TRBV12-2 | CASRLKARGSYNEQFF | TGTGCAAGTCGCTTAAAGGCCAGGGGCTCCTACAATGAGCAGTTCTTC
TRBJ1-2 | NA | few | TRBV12-3/TRBV12-4 | CASSLSVDYGYTF | TGTGCCAGCAGTCTCTCTGTAGACTATGGCTACACCTTC
TRBJ2-3 | TRBD2 | few | TRBV7-8 | CASSLGGGTSDTQYF | TGTGCCAGCAGCTTAGGCGGGGGGACCTCAGATACGCAGTATTTT
TRBJ1-1 | NA | NA | TRBV2 | CASSDALRGTEAFF | TGTGCCAGCAGTGACGCGCTTCGGGGGACTGAAGCTTTCTTT
TRBJ1-2 | NA | few | TRBV10-1 | CASSESNSYGYTF | TGCGCCAGCAGTGAGTCGAATTCTTATGGCTACACCTTC
TRBJ2-7 | NA | NA | TRBV28 | CASSHDTGFTTYEQYF | TGTGCCAGCAGTCACGATACAGGCTTTACCACCTACGAGCAGTACTTC
TRBJ1-4 | NA | few | TRBV15 | CATSSPGKPREKLFF | TGTGCCACCAGCAGTCCGGGAAAACCCAGGGAAAAACTGTTTTTT
TRBJ1-1 | NA | NA | TRBV7-2 | CASSPWEMNTEAFF | TGTGCCAGCAGTCCCTGGGAGATGAACACTGAAGCTTTCTTT
TRBJ2-2 | NA | NA | TRBV12-3/TRBV12-4 | CASAVGSTGELFF | TGTGCCTCCGCGGTGGGGAGCACCGGGGAGCTGTTTTTT
TRBJ2-3 | TRBD2 | NA | TRBV7-9 | CASSLGSTGGSTDTQYF | TGTGCCAGCAGCTTAGGCTCTACGGGAGGCTCCACAGATACGCAGTATTTT
TRBJ2-2 | NA | few | TRBV7-9 | CASSLGGYTGELFF | TGTGCCAGCAGCCTCGGGGGATACACCGGGGAGCTGTTTTTT
TRBJ1-5 | NA | many | TRBV6-6 | CASSYQNQPQHF | TGTGCCAGCAGTTACCAGAATCAGCCCCAGCATTTT
TRBJ2-3 | NA | NA | TRBV27 | CASLEAGRKGDTQYF | TGTGCCAGCCTCGAGGCAGGCAGGAAGGGCGATACGCAGTATTTT
TRBJ1-6 | TRBD1 | few | TRBV5-1 | CASSTGQAQINSPLHF | TGCGCCAGCAGCACCGGACAGGCCCAGATAAATTCACCCCTCCACTTT
TRBJ2-1 | NA | NA | TRBV20-1 | CSASGGLAVYNEQFF | TGCAGTGCTAGTGGGGGCCTAGCGGTATACAATGAGCAGTTCTTC
TRBJ2-1 | TRBD2 | NA | TRBV28 | CASSLFRSSGGAYNEQFF | TGTGCCAGCAGTTTATTCAGGTCTAGCGGGGGGGCCTACAATGAGCAGTTCTTC
TRBJ1-2 | NA | few | TRBV6-2/TRBV6-3 | CASRDLGYTF | TGTGCCAGCCGGGACCTTGGCTACACCTTC
TRBJ1-1 | NA | NA | TRBV29-1 | CSVDGEAFF | TGCAGCGTTGATGGCGAAGCTTTCTTT
TRBJ2-1 | NA | NA | TRBV4-3 | CASSQKTPNNEQFF | TGCGCCAGCAGCCAAAAGACCCCAAACAATGAGCAGTTCTTC
TRBJ1-5 | NA | NA | TRBV6-1 | CASSSAVSNQPQHF | TGTGCCAGCAGTAGCGCAGTTAGCAATCAGCCCCAGCATTTT
TRBJ2-3 | NA | medium-sized | TRBV5-6 | CASSLAFSQDYDTQYF | TGTGCCAGCAGCTTGGCCTTCAGCCAAGATTATGATACGCAGTATTTT
TRBJ1-1 | NA | NA | TRBV18 | CASSPTGGARRNTEAFF | TGTGCCAGCTCACCAACCGGAGGGGCGCGGAGGAACACTGAAGCTTTCTTT
TRBJ2-2 | NA | NA | TRBV30 | CAWSPQSAGELFF | TGTGCCTGGAGTCCACAGAGTGCCGGGGAGCTGTTTTTT
TRBJ2-7 | TRBD1 | NA | TRBV5-1 | CASSPMTGTYEQYF | TGCGCCAGCAGCCCGATGACAGGGACCTACGAGCAGTACTTC
TRBJ2-3 | TRBD2 | NA | TRBV20-1 | CSARVPRGGNTDTQYF | TGCAGTGCTAGAGTTCCGCGGGGGGGTAACACAGATACGCAGTATTTT
TRBJ2-2 | NA | few | TRBV11-2 | CASSPVFLGGELFF | TGTGCCAGCAGCCCGGTATTTCTTGGCGGGGAGCTGTTTTTT
TRBJ2-7 | NA | few | TRBV2 | CASSEGGVPPDEQYF | TGTGCCAGCAGTGAAGGGGGGGTCCCGCCCGACGAGCAGTACTTC
TRBJ1-1 | NA | NA | TRBV18 | CASSPRVMNTEAFF | TGTGCCAGCTCACCAAGAGTCATGAACACTGAAGCTTTCTTT
TRBJ2-1 | NA | few | TRBV20-1 | CSAAGEQFF | TGCAGTGCCGCTGGGGAGCAGTTCTTC
TRBJ1-2 | NA | few | TRBV29-1 | CSAQWGDSSTF | TGCAGCGCCCAGTGGGGGGATAGTTCCACCTTC
TRBJ1-1 | TRBD1 | NA | TRBV20-1 | CSARAGQGRVTEAFF | TGCAGTGCTAGAGCGGGACAGGGAAGGGTGACTGAAGCTTTCTTT
TRBJ1-2 | NA | NA | TRBV4-2 | CASSQEQVRGGYTF | TGTGCCAGCAGCCAAGAACAGGTTCGCGGCGGCTACACCTTC
TRBJ2-1 | TRBD2 | NA | TRBV5-4 | CASSLPRGGYYNEQFF | TGTGCCAGCAGCTTGCCGCGGGGGGGCTACTACAATGAGCAGTTCTTC
TRBJ2-5 | NA | NA | TRBV11-2 | CASSLDVPRGPETQYF | TGTGCCAGCAGCTTAGATGTTCCCAGGGGCCCTGAGACCCAGTACTTC
TRBJ2-1 | NA | NA | TRBV27 | CASFGILRGGYNEQFF | TGTGCCAGCTTCGGTATTTTGAGGGGGGGTTACAATGAGCAGTTCTTC
TRBJ2-4 | TRBD2 | NA | TRBV19 | CACSPSGGRIQYF | TGTGCCTGCTCGCCGTCGGGGGGGCGCATTCAGTACTTC
TRBJ2-3 | NA | few | TRBV2 | CASKGKGADTQYF | TGTGCCAGCAAGGGGAAGGGCGCAGATACGCAGTATTTT
TRBJ1-4 | NA | NA | TRBV7-9 | CASSYNEKLFF | TGTGCCAGCAGTTATAATGAAAAACTGTTTTTT
TRBJ2-7 | NA | many | TRBV2 | CASSEALLEWRRYF | TGTGCCAGCAGTGAAGCGCTTCTTGAGTGGCGAAGGTACTTC
TRBJ1-4 | NA | few | TRBV28 | CASSNEGLANEKLFF | TGTGCCAGCAGTAACGAAGGCCTGGCTAATGAAAAACTGTTTTTT
TRBJ2-3 | TRBD2 | NA | TRBV27 | CASSPPGVAGGFLGTDTQYF | TGTGCCAGCAGTCCCCCAGGAGTAGCGGGAGGGTTTCTGGGCACAGATACGCAGTATTTT
TRBJ2-7 | NA | few | TRBV20-1 | CSALRGALEQYF | TGCAGTGCCCTTCGGGGGGCCTTGGAGCAGTACTTC
TRBJ1-1 | NA | NA | TRBV12-3/TRBV12-4 | CASTLQRAAEAFF | TGTGCCAGCACTTTACAGCGGGCGGCTGAAGCTTTCTTT
TRBJ1-1 | NA | NA | TRBV18 | CASSPPYTMNTEAFF | TGTGCCAGCTCACCACCGTACACCATGAACACTGAAGCTTTCTTT
TRBJ2-2 | NA | few | TRBV20-1 | CSARGPVDGELFF | TGCAGTGCTCGAGGGCCAGTCGACGGGGAGCTGTTTTTT
TRBJ2-3 | TRBD2 | few | TRBV20-1 | CSAISGGAWDTQYF | TGCAGTGCCATTAGCGGGGGGGCATGGGATACGCAGTATTTT
TRBJ2-1 | TRBD2 | few | TRBV5-5 | CASSFSGSFYNEQFF | TGTGCCAGCAGCTTTAGCGGGAGTTTCTACAATGAGCAGTTCTTC
TRBJ2-1 | TRBD1 | NA | TRBV7-6 | CASRRDRGSYNEQFF | TGTGCCAGCAGGCGCGACAGGGGCTCCTACAATGAGCAGTTCTTC
TRBJ1-1 | NA | few | TRBV11-3 | CASSLGVFAEAFF | TGTGCCAGCAGCTTAGGAGTTTTCGCTGAAGCTTTCTTT